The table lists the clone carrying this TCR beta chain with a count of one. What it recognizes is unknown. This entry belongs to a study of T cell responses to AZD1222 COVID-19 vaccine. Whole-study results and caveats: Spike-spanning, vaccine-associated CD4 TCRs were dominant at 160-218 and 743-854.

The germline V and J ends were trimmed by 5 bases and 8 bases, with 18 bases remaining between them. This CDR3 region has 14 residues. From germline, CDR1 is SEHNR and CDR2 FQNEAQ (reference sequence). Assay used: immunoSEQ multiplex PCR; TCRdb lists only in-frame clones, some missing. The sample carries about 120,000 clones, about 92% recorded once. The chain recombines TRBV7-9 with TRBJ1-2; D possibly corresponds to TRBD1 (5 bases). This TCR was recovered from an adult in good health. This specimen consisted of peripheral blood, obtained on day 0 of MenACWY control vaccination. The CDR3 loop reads CASSQTQRGFGYTF. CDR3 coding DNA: TGTGCCAGCAGCCAAACTCAAAGGGGTTTCGGCTACACCTTC.